This TCR beta chain was documented in a study of blood T cell repertoires in COVID-19. This table comes from immunoSEQ multiplex PCR, and its TCRdb copy is limited to in-frame clones, with some not included. The data show roughly 340,000 clones, about 87% seen once. The CDR3 length is 16 residues. The junction had 3 bases not matched to a gene; V was cut back by 5 bases and J by 0 bases. Germline V gives CDR1 GTSNPN, CDR2 SVGIG (reference sequence). Everyone who took part was about 18 to 90 years old, and they came from 20 to 25 US areas. The rearrangement joins TRBV30 to TRBJ1-6; 11 bases are shared with TRBD1. The clonotype originates from a middle-aged man in a cohort exposed to, infected with or recovered from COVID-19 (not recorded which). Material: PBMCs or T cells enriched from blood (not recorded which). The CDR3 sequence: CAWQGTGGSYNSPLHF. CDR3 DNA sequence: TGTGCCTGGCAAGGGACAGGGGGCTCCTATAATTCACCCCTCCACTTT.